This TCR beta chain was sequenced in a study of cytomegalovirus exposure and HLA in healthy donors. Study background: Out of 398 genotyped donors, 81% belonged to the Caucasian-associated ancestry cluster.

This PCR relied on a set of 60 Vbeta primers and 13 Jbeta primers. Clones were sequenced by immunoSEQ multiplex PCR, and TCRdb holds only the in-frame ones, with some missing. The sample holds about 120,000 clones. The CDR3 extends over 14 amino acids. Between the trimmed V and J ends, which lost 3 bases and 7 bases, there was a span of 13 bases. Germline CDR1 reads SGHTA; CDR2 reads FQGNSA. Regarding the study as a whole: Later on, analysis showed that most CMV-associated TCR beta chains appeared to be HLA-restricted. About 90% or about 30% of the time was how often most TCR beta V segments were productive, according to an earlier analysis. It was reported that TCR beta sequences correctly inferred the HLA-A and HLA-B alleles for most subjects.

In the case of this clone: Its antigen remains unidentified.

The chain combines TRBV7-2 with TRBJ2-1, with D possibly being TRBD1 (6 bases). Sequencing was done on a sample of PBMCs. This receptor was identified in a woman in her 40s in good health and CMV-seropositive. The CDR3, as DNA: TGTGCCAGCAGCTTGCCTGACAGGAAGAATGAGCAGTTCTTC. This codes for CASSLPDRKNEQFF.